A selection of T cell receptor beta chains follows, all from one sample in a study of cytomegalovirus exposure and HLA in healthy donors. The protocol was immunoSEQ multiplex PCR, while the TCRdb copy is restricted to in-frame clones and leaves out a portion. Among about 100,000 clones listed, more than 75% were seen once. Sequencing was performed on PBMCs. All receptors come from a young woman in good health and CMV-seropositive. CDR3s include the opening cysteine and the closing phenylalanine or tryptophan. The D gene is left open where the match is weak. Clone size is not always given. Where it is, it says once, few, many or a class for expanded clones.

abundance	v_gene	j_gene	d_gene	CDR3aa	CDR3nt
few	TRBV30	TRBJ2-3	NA	CAWSLSDTQYF	TGTGCCTGGAGTCTCTCAGATACGCAGTATTTT
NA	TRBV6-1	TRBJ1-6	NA	CASSERGGAETSYNSPLHF	TGTGCCAGCAGTGAAAGGGGAGGGGCTGAGACGTCCTATAATTCACCCCTCCACTTT
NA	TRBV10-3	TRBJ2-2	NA	CAISAGLSANTGELFF	TGTGCCATCAGCGCCGGACTTAGCGCGAACACCGGGGAGCTGTTTTTT
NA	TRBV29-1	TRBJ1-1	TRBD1	CSVETGEAFF	TGCAGCGTCGAGACAGGGGAGGCTTTCTTT
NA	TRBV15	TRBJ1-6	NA	CATSRDQPDRYNSPLHF	TGTGCCACCAGCAGAGACCAACCTGACAGATATAATTCACCCCTCCACTTT
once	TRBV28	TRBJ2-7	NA	CASSPGGSYEQYF	TGTGCCAGCAGCCCCGGGGGCTCCTACGAGCAGTACTTC
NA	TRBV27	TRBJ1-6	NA	CASSLLKGSPLHF	TGTGCCAGCAGTCTCTTAAAGGGGTCACCCCTCCACTTT
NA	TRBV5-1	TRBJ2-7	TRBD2	CASSFRQGSIVAGGPIYEQYF	TGCGCCAGCAGCTTCCGACAGGGAAGTATAGTAGCGGGAGGGCCCATCTACGAGCAGTACTTC
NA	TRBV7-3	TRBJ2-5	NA	CASSLTAIATETQYF	TGTGCCAGCAGCTTAACGGCGATAGCGACGGAGACCCAGTACTTC
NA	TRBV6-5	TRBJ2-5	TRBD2	CASSYLASGSQETQYF	TGTGCCAGCAGTTATTTGGCTAGCGGGAGCCAAGAGACCCAGTACTTC
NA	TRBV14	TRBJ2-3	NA	CASSQESWQGSTDTQYF	TGTGCCAGCAGCCAAGAGTCTTGGCAGGGGTCCACAGATACGCAGTATTTT
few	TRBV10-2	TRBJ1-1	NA	CASSGNGGGTEAFF	TGCGCCAGCTCCGGCAACGGGGGTGGCACTGAAGCTTTCTTT
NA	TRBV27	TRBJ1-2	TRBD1	CASSLGQGVVGYTF	TGTGCCAGCAGTTTAGGACAGGGGGTGGTTGGCTACACCTTC
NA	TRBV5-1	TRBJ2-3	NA	CASSLSGSDTQYF	TGCGCCAGCAGCTTGTCGGGGTCAGATACGCAGTATTTT